This T cell receptor (beta chain) appears in the sequencing data of a study of T cells in Graves' hyperthyroidism and ophthalmopathy. V dropped 6 bases and J dropped 5; count of bases not matched to a gene: 10. The CDR3 consists of 13 residues. Germline CDR1 SQVTM, CDR2 ANQGSEA. The source material, RNA transcripts, was used to amplify TCR beta CDR3 regions. The TCR CDR3 was amplified in a first-round RT-PCR using the HTBI primer set. MiXCR, run by TCRdb on the multiplex PCR reads, gives a single entry per CDR3 protein. The sample lists 490,000 or so distinct CDR3 sequences; over 35% were seen once. Source material: peripheral blood or thyroid tissue (not recorded which). The rearrangement joins TRBV29-1 to TRBJ2-7; TRBD1 matches at 7 bases. The clonotype comes from an adult woman with Graves' disease, either hyperthyroidism or ophthalmopathy (not recorded which). CDR3 protein: CSVARGLSNEQYF. For the CDR3, the DNA is TGCAGCGTCGCCAGGGGGTTGAGTAACGAGCAGTACTTC.